This is a list of T cell receptor beta chains from one sample in a study of control samples from healthy donors and cancer patients. Repertoires were generated with immunoSEQ multiplex PCR, while TCRdb's copy carries only in-frame clones and drops some. The sample holds 190,000 or so clones, 90% to 95% seen once. Sequenced material: blood. Receptors were obtained from a man aged 18 to 35 in good health. Each CDR3 is given with its conserved first and last residue. The D gene is left open where the match is weak. Only some rows state a clone size, as once, few, many or a class for expanded clones.

. | TRBJ2-7 | TRBD1 | TRBV7-9 | CASSEKRGQGGNEQYF | TGTGCCAGCAGCGAGAAACGGGGACAGGGAGGGAACGAGCAGTACTTC
. | TRBJ1-2 | TRBD1 | TRBV13 | CASSSQRTGGRHGYTF | TGTGCCAGCAGCTCTCAGAGGACAGGGGGCAGGCATGGCTACACCTTC
. | TRBJ1-2 | . | TRBV15 | CATSRESAYGYTF | TGTGCCACCAGCAGAGAGTCCGCGTATGGCTACACCTTC
. | TRBJ1-5 | TRBD1 | TRBV27 | CASTPDRAGQPQHF | TGTGCCAGCACCCCGGACAGGGCTGGACAGCCCCAGCATTTT
. | TRBJ1-4 | TRBD1 | TRBV5-1 | CASSARDRGPTNEKLFF | TGCGCCAGCAGCGCTCGGGACAGGGGGCCAACTAATGAAAAACTGTTTTTT
. | TRBJ1-6 | . | TRBV30 | CAWSVLPTDTYNSPLHF | TGTGCCTGGAGTGTACTGCCAACAGACACCTATAATTCACCCCTCCACTTT
. | TRBJ2-3 | TRBD2 | TRBV5-8 | CASSQGLAADTQYF | TGTGCCAGCAGCCAGGGACTAGCGGCAGATACGCAGTATTTT
. | TRBJ1-6 | TRBD1 | TRBV14 | CASSLTGTYNSPLHF | TGTGCCAGCAGCCTGACAGGGACCTATAATTCACCCCTCCACTTT
. | TRBJ1-5 | . | TRBV19 | CASSPPQGRSNQPQHF | TGTGCCAGTAGTCCACCACAGGGAAGGAGCAATCAGCCCCAGCATTTT
. | TRBJ1-4 | . | TRBV5-5 | CASSLFLQNNEKLFF | TGTGCCAGCAGCTTATTTTTGCAGAACAATGAAAAACTGTTTTTT
. | TRBJ2-1 | . | TRBV18 | CASSPLGGDHEQFF | TGTGCCAGCTCACCATTGGGCGGGGATCATGAGCAGTTCTTC
. | TRBJ2-7 | TRBD2 | TRBV7-9 | CASSRRGAYEQYF | TGTGCCAGCTCGAGGCGGGGGGCCTACGAGCAGTACTTC
. | TRBJ2-1 | . | TRBV5-1 | CASSSPLLGFSYNEQFF | TGCGCCAGCAGCTCGCCCTTATTGGGGTTCTCCTACAATGAGCAGTTCTTC
. | TRBJ2-3 | . | TRBV24-1 | CATSASFLTGGFADTQYF | TGTGCCACCAGTGCATCCTTTTTAACGGGGGGCTTCGCAGATACGCAGTATTTT
. | TRBJ2-1 | . | TRBV2 | CASRRSRDVEQFF | TGTGCCAGCAGACGAAGCCGGGACGTTGAGCAGTTCTTC
. | TRBJ2-6 | . | TRBV6-6 | CASRPPQSGANVLTF | TGTGCCAGCAGACCCCCTCAATCTGGGGCCAACGTCCTGACTTTC
once | TRBJ2-1 | . | TRBV29-1 | CSVLTAVSYNEQFF | TGCAGCGTTCTGACAGCGGTCTCCTACAATGAGCAGTTCTTC
. | TRBJ1-1 | . | TRBV7-6 | CASSFGNTEAFF | TGTGCCAGCAGCTTTGGGAACACTGAAGCTTTCTTT
once | TRBJ1-4 | TRBD1 | TRBV2 | CASSQGQGREKLFF | TGTGCCAGCAGCCAGGGACAGGGACGGGAAAAACTGTTTTTT
. | TRBJ2-7 | . | TRBV28 | CASGGAGPYEQYF | TGTGCCAGCGGGGGGGCCGGCCCCTACGAGCAGTACTTC
. | TRBJ2-7 | TRBD1 | TRBV28 | CASHSPRGHYEQYF | TGTGCCAGCCATTCCCCCAGGGGGCACTACGAGCAGTACTTC
. | TRBJ1-1 | TRBD1 | TRBV18 | CASSPLDRGRMNTEAFF | TGTGCCAGCTCACCCCTGGACAGGGGGCGGATGAACACTGAAGCTTTCTTT
. | TRBJ2-3 | . | TRBV9 | CASSVEGGPITDTQYF | TGTGCCAGCAGCGTAGAGGGGGGCCCGATCACAGATACGCAGTATTTT
once | TRBJ1-5 | . | TRBV5-1 | CASSEGVYSNQPQHF | TGCGCCAGCAGTGAAGGGGTCTACAGCAATCAGCCCCAGCATTTT
. | TRBJ1-5 | TRBD1 | TRBV7-8 | CASSLQPGGNQPQHF | TGTGCCAGCAGCTTACAACCAGGGGGCAATCAGCCCCAACATTTT
. | TRBJ1-1 | . | TRBV18 | CASSPPGGRKENTEAFF | TGTGCCAGCTCACCACCGGGGGGGAGAAAGGAGAACACTGAAGCTTTCTTT
. | TRBJ2-1 | TRBD2 | TRBV28 | CARGGAGCYNEQFF | TGTGCCAGGGGAGGGGCGGGTTGCTACAATGAGCAGTTCTTC
. | TRBJ2-7 | . | TRBV3-1/TRBV3-2 | CASSQGPSGFYEQYF | TGTGCCAGCAGCCAAGGTCCATCGGGGTTCTACGAGCAGTACTTC
. | TRBJ2-7 | TRBD2 | TRBV6-5 | CASTGTSREQYF | TGTGCCAGCACCGGGACTAGCCGCGAGCAGTACTTC
. | TRBJ1-1 | . | TRBV24-1 | CATSDVWYTEAFF | TGTGCCACCAGTGATGTTTGGTACACTGAAGCTTTCTTT
. | TRBJ1-2 | . | TRBV6-5 | CASSYTVSKRHYGYTF | TGTGCCAGCAGTTACACAGTCTCTAAAAGGCACTATGGCTACACCTTC
. | TRBJ1-1 | TRBD1 | TRBV18 | CASSGDRGGNTEAFF | TGTGCCAGCTCAGGGGACAGAGGGGGGAACACTGAAGCTTTCTTT
. | TRBJ2-7 | . | TRBV2 | CASHTSRAYEQYF | TGTGCCAGCCACACTAGCAGGGCCTACGAGCAGTACTTC
. | TRBJ1-1 | . | TRBV15 | CATSRDWGATEAFF | TGTGCCACCAGCAGAGATTGGGGGGCCACTGAAGCTTTCTTT
. | TRBJ2-3 | . | TRBV19 | CASSATGADTQYF | TGTGCCAGTAGTGCCACAGGCGCAGATACGCAGTATTTT
many | TRBJ1-6 | TRBD1 | TRBV7-9 | CASSFHDYRGQRSPLHF | TGTGCCAGCAGCTTCCATGACTACAGGGGGCAAAGATCACCCCTCCACTTT
. | TRBJ1-2 | TRBD1 | TRBV28 | CASSLWTGEGPNYGYTF | TGTGCCAGCAGTTTATGGACAGGGGAGGGTCCTAACTATGGCTACACCTTC
. | TRBJ1-4 | . | TRBV4-2 | CASSQEATNEKLFF | TGTGCCAGCAGCCAGGAGGCAACTAATGAAAAACTGTTTTTT
. | TRBJ2-1 | TRBD2 | TRBV5-1 | CASSWKWTSGGVSSYNEQFF | TGCGCCAGCAGCTGGAAATGGACTAGCGGGGGGGTAAGCTCCTACAATGAGCAGTTCTTC
. | TRBJ1-1 | . | TRBV18 | CASSPLNTEAFF | TGTGCCAGCTCACCATTGAACACTGAAGCTTTCTTT
. | TRBJ2-1 | TRBD1 | TRBV6-6 | CASSWRQGSKNEQFF | TGTGCCAGCAGTTGGCGACAGGGATCAAAGAATGAGCAGTTCTTC
. | TRBJ1-1 | . | TRBV12-3/TRBV12-4 | CASSSTGPVEAFF | TGTGCCAGCAGTTCAACAGGACCGGTTGAAGCTTTCTTT
. | TRBJ1-6 | TRBD1 | TRBV11-2 | CASSPRTGINSPLHF | TGTGCCAGCAGCCCCAGGACAGGGATAAATTCACCCCTCCACTTT
once | TRBJ1-3 | TRBD1 | TRBV5-1 | CASSEGAAGNTIYF | TGCGCCAGCAGTGAGGGGGCTGCTGGAAACACCATATATTTT
. | TRBJ1-2 | . | TRBV7-8 | CASSPTLLLTVNYGYTF | TGTGCCAGCAGCCCGACCCTCCTCCTGACAGTTAACTATGGCTACACCTTC
. | TRBJ1-1 | . | TRBV10-3 | CAISEFGLNTEAFF | TGTGCCATCAGTGAGTTCGGCTTGAACACTGAAGCTTTCTTT
. | TRBJ1-1 | . | TRBV30 | CAWSAFRTEAFF | TGTGCCTGGAGTGCCTTCAGGACTGAAGCTTTCTTT
. | TRBJ2-1 | . | TRBV7-2 | CASSLSNEQFF | TGTGCCAGCAGCCTGTCCAATGAGCAGTTCTTC
once | TRBJ1-3 | . | TRBV6-2/TRBV6-3 | CASSRLQHSGNTIYF | TGTGCCAGCAGTCGACTCCAGCACTCTGGAAACACCATATATTTT
. | TRBJ2-1 | . | TRBV11-1 | CASSLSGQEDDEQFF | TGTGCCAGCAGCTTATCTGGGCAGGAGGACGATGAGCAGTTCTTC
. | TRBJ2-7 | TRBD2 | TRBV3-1/TRBV3-2 | CASSQAGLAYEQYF | TGTGCCAGCAGCCAAGCCGGACTAGCCTACGAGCAGTACTTC
. | TRBJ2-1 | . | TRBV4-2 | CASSQETNRDEQFF | TGTGCCAGCAGCCAAGAAACGAATCGGGATGAGCAGTTCTTC
. | TRBJ2-7 | . | TRBV19 | CASSQSWAAYAYEQYF | TGTGCCAGTAGCCAGTCTTGGGCAGCGTACGCCTACGAGCAGTACTTC